These 11 T cell receptor beta chains originate from one sample sequenced in a study of T cell clonotyping in hematopoietic cell transplantation. Here immunoSEQ multiplex PCR was the method, and the copy in TCRdb shows in-frame clones only, minus some. Of 8,000 or so clones listed, just over 90% were seen once; the top ten hold approximately 4.8%. The starting material was PBMCs, obtained 180 days after allogeneic stem cell transplant. The source is a female patient aged 45-65 years who had an allogeneic stem cell transplant from an unrelated donor, so the T cells may come from the graft donor. Some clones in this sample may be carry-over from other donors' samples.

V usage is TRBV19 and J usage is TRBJ2-1; 10 bases are a match to TRBD2. The V gene end was trimmed by 3 bases and the J gene end by 7 bases; junction bases not matched to a gene: 6. The CDR3 consists of 15 residues. Per the germline V gene, CDR1 is LNHDA and CDR2 is SQIVND (reference sequence). The CDR3 region has the DNA TGTGCCAGTAGTATGGGAACTAGCGGGGCAAATGAGCAGTTCTTC. Translation: CASSMGTSGANEQFF.

This clone was seen a single time. This rearrangement joins TRBV11-2 to TRBJ1-1; D possibly corresponds to TRBD1 (5 bases). CDR1 SGHAT and CDR2 FQNNGV come from the germline V gene. The CDR3 is made up of 16 amino acids. Trimming stripped 5 bases from V and 1 base from J, with 17 bases between. CDR3 protein: CASSPRSGLKNTEAFF. The CDR3 DNA is TGTGCCAGCAGCCCCCGTTCGGGACTAAAGAACACTGAAGCTTTCTTT.

CDR3 residues: CASSAYMATNEKLFF. CDR3 DNA: TGTGCCAGCAGCGCCTACATGGCAACTAATGAAAAACTGTTTTTT. This rearrangement joins TRBV9 to TRBJ1-4; D gene unclear. Germline CDR1 is SGDLS and CDR2 is YYNGEE. CDR3 length equals 15 residues. V dropped 3 bases and J dropped 0 bases, with 9 bases sitting between them.

The J gene is TRBJ2-1, the V gene TRBV28, with 7 positions matching TRBD2. CDR3 length: 24 amino acids. The germline V gene encodes CDR1 MDHEN and CDR2 SYDVKM. Trimming at V came to 3 bases and at J to 4 bases, leaving 33 bases not matched to a gene. The CDR3 coding sequence is TGTGCCAGCAGTTTCTCCCTGTTCGGGGCCTCCCGACTAGCCGGGGGGACCCTTTACAATGAGCAGTTCTTC. Protein product: CASSFSLFGASRLAGGTLYNEQFF.

The gene calls are TRBV5-1 and TRBJ1-5; D perhaps matches TRBD1 (5 bases). The length of the CDR3 is 16 residues. The V and J ends lost 1 base and 1 base respectively, with 12 bases between them. Germline V gene lookup returns CDR1 SGHRS and CDR2 YFSETQ. DNA for the CDR3: TGCGCCAGCAGCTTGACAGGATGGGGAAGCAATCAGCCCCAGCATTTT. This translates into CASSLTGWGSNQPQHF.

The gene calls are TRBV29-1 and TRBJ2-1, with 8 bases fitting TRBD1. The CDR3 spans 16 residues. The germline gives CDR1 SQVTM, CDR2 ANQGSEA. J gave up 4 bases and V 0 bases, and 8 bases lay outside the gene matches. The CDR3 nucleotides are TGCAGCGTTGAAGACCCCCCCAGGGGGCGATACAATGAGCAGTTCTTC. Translation: CSVEDPPRGRYNEQFF.

The chain couples TRBV9 to TRBJ2-5, with D perhaps given as TRBD1 or TRBD2 (5 bases each). The length of the CDR3 is 15 residues. The germline V and J ends were trimmed by 2 bases and 2 bases, with 13 bases remaining between them. The germline V gene encodes CDR1 SGDLS and CDR2 YYNGEE. The CDR3 loop reads CASSVDGTGQETQYF. Here the CDR3 DNA reads TGTGCCAGCAGCGTTGACGGGACGGGTCAAGAGACCCAGTACTTC.

This chain connects TRBV7-9 to TRBJ2-7; 9 positions match TRBD2. CDR3 length: 14 residues. Germline V gene sequence: CDR1 SEHNR, CDR2 FQNEAQ (reference sequence). Trimming took 3 bases from V and 6 from J; bases not matched to a gene: 6. In DNA form, the CDR3 reads TGTGCCAGCAGCTTTGGTGCGGGGGGGGGCGAGCAGTACTTC. Residues: CASSFGAGGGEQYF. The full variable domain, rest sourced from reference TRBV7-9 and TRBJ2-7, is DTGVSQNPRHKITKRGQNVTFRCDPISEHNRLYWYRQTLGQGPEFLTYFQNEAQLEKSRLLSDRFSAERPKGSFSTLEIQRTEQGDSAMYLCASSFGAGGGEQYFGPGTRLTVT.

This clone was detected once. The V gene is TRBV7-9, the J gene TRBJ2-7; D might be TRBD2 (6 bases). Germline V gene lookup returns CDR1 SEHNR and CDR2 FQNEAQ (reference sequence). This CDR3 is built from 14 residues. V was shortened by 5 bases and J by 1 base, with 12 bases between the two germline ends. CDR3 nucleotide sequence: TGTGCCAGCAGCCCCAGTGGAGGGTCCTACGAGCAGTACTTC. This sequence encodes CASSPSGGSYEQYF.

V and J are TRBV30 and TRBJ2-5; maybe TRBD2 (6 bases). Trimming cost V 6 bases and J 4 bases, with 12 bases left between them. Germline assignment: CDR1 GTSNPN and CDR2 SVGIG (reference sequence). This CDR3 comprises 12 residues. As DNA, the CDR3 is TGTGCCTGCGCGGGGTTTCGAGAGACCCAGTACTTC. It is translated as CACAGFRETQYF.

The J gene is TRBJ2-7, the V gene TRBV5-1; the match to TRBD2 covers 10 bases. This CDR3 region has 15 residues. V lost 2 bases and J lost 6; bases outside the gene matches: 8. The germline CDR1 and CDR2 sequences are SGHRS and YFSETQ. The CDR3 DNA reads TGCGCCAGCAGCTTTCACGCTAGCGGGAGCCGCGAGCAGTACTTC. Residues: CASSFHASGSREQYF.